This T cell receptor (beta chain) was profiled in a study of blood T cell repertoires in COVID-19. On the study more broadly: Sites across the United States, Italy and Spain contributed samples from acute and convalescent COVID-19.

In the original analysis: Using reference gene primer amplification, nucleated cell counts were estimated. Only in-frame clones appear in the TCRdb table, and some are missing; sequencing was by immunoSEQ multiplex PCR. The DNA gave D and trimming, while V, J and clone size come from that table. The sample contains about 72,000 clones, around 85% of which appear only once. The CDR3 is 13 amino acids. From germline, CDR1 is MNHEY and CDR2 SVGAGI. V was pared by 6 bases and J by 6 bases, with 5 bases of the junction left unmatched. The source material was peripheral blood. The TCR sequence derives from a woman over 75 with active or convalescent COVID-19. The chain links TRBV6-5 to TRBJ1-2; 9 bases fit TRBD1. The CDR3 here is CASRAGTGHGYTF. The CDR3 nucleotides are TGTGCCAGCAGAGCCGGGACAGGGCATGGCTACACCTTC.